These 25 T cell receptor beta chains originate from one sample sequenced in a study of molecular identifiers for immune sequencing clone quantification. TCRdb recomputed calls from the PCR reads with MiXCR, one row per CDR3 protein. The sample has over 55,000 distinct CDR3 sequences, 15% to 20% seen once. Sequenced material: naive CD8+ T cells from blood, with Jurkat cell RNA spiked in. Subset meaning: FACS-sorted CD8+CD4-CCR7+CD45RA+ naive T cells. Receptor source: a human donor in good health. Some libraries in this study had Jurkat cell RNA spiked in.

In this sample, this clonotype turned up many times. This sequence joins TRBV27 and TRBJ2-1; a weak D match, TRBD2 (5 bases). Per germline, CDR1 MNHEY and CDR2 SMNVEV (reference sequence). Trimming stripped 7 bases from V and 8 bases from J, with 18 bases between. This CDR3 has 14 residues. The CDR3 here is CASTARALVDEQFF. In nucleotides, the CDR3 is TGTGCCAGCACCGCGAGGGCCCTGGTAGATGAGCAGTTCTTC.

This clonotype was counted only a few times. The chain employs TRBV9 and TRBJ2-6; no firm D call. Deletions cut 4 bases from V and 4 bases from J, with 9 bases between. Germline V lookup: CDR1 SGDLS, CDR2 YYNGEE. The CDR3 is 14 amino acids. CDR3 DNA: TGTGCCAGCAGCCCTCCCCCCGGGGCCAACGTCCTGACTTTC. Translated, it gives CASSPPPGANVLTF.

Worth noting for this clonotype: At one end the junction does not follow the germline gene, possibly because of a read error. J is TRBJ2-7 and V is TRBV23-1; the match to TRBD2 covers 7 bases. TRBV23-1 is reported as an ORF; its role is uncertain. CDR3 length equals 19 residues. CDR3 DNA: TGCGCCAGCAATCAATACGGTACCACGGGGCGGGAGAGTAATTACGAGCAGTACTTC. As protein: CASNQYGTTGRESNYEQYF.

This clonotype came up a few times. This chain joins TRBV6-1 and TRBJ1-2; the D is unclear. Germline V CDR1 and CDR2: MNHNS, SASEGT. Trimming shortened V by 2 bases and J by 4 bases, and 11 bases separated the two germline ends. CDR3 length: 14 residues. The CDR3 loop is CASSELGNGYGYTF. CDR3 coding DNA: TGTGCCAGCAGTGAACTAGGTAACGGCTATGGCTACACCTTC.

This clonotype was counted ten times or more. This rearrangement joins TRBV6-1 to TRBJ2-6, with TRBD1 matching 9 bases. From germline, CDR1 is MNHNS and CDR2 SASEGT. The CDR3 runs 18 residues. V trimming: 2 bases; J trimming: 0 bases; junction bases outside the gene matches: 5. CDR3 residues: CASSEYATGGSGANVLTF. CDR3 coding DNA: TGTGCCAGCAGTGAATATGCGACAGGGGGCTCTGGGGCCAACGTCCTGACTTTC.

Ten or more counts support this clonotype. The V call is TRBV6-1, the J call TRBJ2-6; D unresolved. Per the germline V gene, CDR1 is MNHNS and CDR2 is SASEGT. There are 13 residues in the CDR3. With 6 bases removed from V and 3 bases from J, the gap between germline ends came to 6 bases. CDR3 bases: TGTGCCAGCAGGGCAGGTGGGGCCAACGTCCTGACTTTC. It codes for CASRAGGANVLTF.

In its sample, this clonotype was seen a few times. The chain has TRBV7-9 and TRBJ2-7, with 8 positions matching TRBD2. Germline assignment: CDR1 SEHNR and CDR2 FQNEAQ (reference sequence). The CDR3 is made up of 13 amino acids. V lost 5 bases and J lost 1; bases outside the gene matches: 1. CDR3 amino acids: CASSREGSYEQYF. CDR3 nucleotides: TGTGCCAGCAGCCGGGAGGGATCCTACGAGCAGTACTTC.

A few counts support this clonotype. J is TRBJ2-7 and V is TRBV7-8, with a possible D match to TRBD2 (6 bases). The CDR3 is made up of 16 amino acids. Per germline, CDR1 SGHVS and CDR2 FQNEAQ. The V end lost 4 bases, the J end lost 2 bases, and 18 bases lay between the germline ends. The CDR3, as DNA: TGTGCCAGCAGCTCCTGGGGTGGAGCGGGCACCTACGAGCAGTACTTC. Its protein product is CASSSWGGAGTYEQYF.

As regards this clonotype: Germline is not matched at one junction end, which may reflect a read error. This chain joins TRBV19 and TRBJ2-1; D not resolved. CDR1 LNHDA and CDR2 SQIVND come from the germline V gene (reference sequence). CDR3 length: 14 residues. The CDR3 DNA reads as TGTGCCAGTAGTTCACCCGAGTCCTACAATGGGCAGTTCTTC. Protein sequence: CASSSPESYNGQFF.

This clonotype was counted many times. In nucleotides, the CDR3 is TGCGCCAGCAACTATAGGACAGGGCTAAACTATGGCTACACCTTC. Its protein product is CASNYRTGLNYGYTF. The chain joins TRBV4-1 to TRBJ1-2; 8 positions match TRBD1. The CDR3 has 15 amino acids. Germline CDR1 is MGHRA and CDR2 is YSYEKL. V lost 7 bases and J lost 2; bases outside the gene matches: 9.

Of note for this clonotype: Just one base apart from a much larger clone, this may be a read error. The chain is built from TRBV27 and TRBJ2-5, with TRBD1 identical over 11 bases. V lost 5 bases and J lost 4; bases outside the gene matches: 9. Germline loops: CDR1 MNHEY, CDR2 SMNVEV (reference sequence). The CDR3 contains 16 residues. The CDR3 loop reads CASSPIAGTGGETQYF. In nucleotides, the CDR3 is TGTGCCAGCAGTCCGATCGCCGGGACAGGGGGAGAGACCCAGTACTTC.

As to this clonotype: As the CDR3 is not closed by the conserved phenylalanine or tryptophan, this likely results from a read error. The chain employs TRBV5-3 and TRBJ1-3; 9 bases are a match to TRBD1. TRBV5-3 is labeled an ORF, and its function is uncertain. This CDR3 is built from 14 residues. Trimming at V came to 8 bases and at J to 8 bases, leaving 11 bases not matched to a gene. The DNA for the CDR3 is TGTGCCAGCAGCGGAAGGACAGGGGCTGACACCATATATTCT. This encodes CASSGRTGADTIYS.

This clonotype was counted ten times or more. V and J are TRBV30 and TRBJ1-2; 7 nucleotides match TRBD1. Trimming removed 1 base from V and 4 bases from J; junction bases left unmatched: 3. Germline loops: CDR1 GTSNPN, CDR2 SVGIG (reference sequence). The CDR3 contains 13 residues. CDR3 residues: CAWSETGLYGYTF. The CDR3 DNA is TGTGCCTGGAGTGAGACAGGGCTCTATGGCTACACCTTC. The full variable domain, its missing parts supplied by reference TRBV30 and TRBJ1-2, is SQTIHQWPATLVQPVGSPLSLECTVEGTSNPNLYWYRQAAGRGLQLLFYSVGIGQISSEVPQNLSASRPQDRQFILSSKKLLLSDSGFYLCAWSETGLYGYTFGSGTRLTVV.

In its sample, this clonotype was seen many times. J is TRBJ2-5 and V is TRBV28; 9 bases align to TRBD2. Trimming took 6 bases from V and 5 from J; bases not matched to a gene: 10. The CDR3 loop spans 15 amino acids. Germline lookup yields CDR1 MDHEN and CDR2 SYDVKM. The DNA of the CDR3 is TGTGCCAGCAGAATAGCGGGAGTTCGGTCGGAGACCCAGTACTTC. This encodes CASRIAGVRSETQYF.

This clonotype was picked up many times. V gene TRBV3-1 combines with J gene TRBJ1-1; D is uncertain. The germline V and J ends were trimmed by 0 bases and 14 bases, with 10 bases remaining between them. This CDR3 is built from 11 residues. Per germline, CDR1 LGHDT and CDR2 YNNKEL (reference sequence). CDR3 loop: CASSQDYKEFF. For the CDR3, the DNA is TGTGCCAGCAGCCAAGATTATAAGGAGTTCTTT.

The rearrangement joins TRBV12-3 or TRBV12-4 to TRBJ2-1; D is uncertain. The germline V and J ends were trimmed by 8 bases and 6 bases, with 20 bases remaining between them. The CDR3 runs 15 residues. This chain's CDR3 is CASWSASSSANEQFF. DNA of the CDR3: TGTGCCAGCTGGAGCGCGTCTTCCTCGGCCAATGAGCAGTTCTTC.

Comment on this clonotype: With a much larger clone just one base away, this may be a read error. The chain links TRBV27 to TRBJ2-7; the match to TRBD2 covers 10 bases. The junction had 11 bases not matched to a gene; V was cut back by 10 bases and J by 2 bases. The CDR3 has 15 amino acids. CDR1 MNHEY and CDR2 SMNVEV come from the germline V gene (reference sequence). DNA for the CDR3: TGTGCCATCGCGCCCGGACTAGCGGAAACCTACGAGCAGTACTTC. Translated, it gives CAIAPGLAETYEQYF.

This clonotype has a count of ten or more. The V and J genes are TRBV7-2 and TRBJ2-7, with 10 bases lining up with TRBD2. The V gene's germline CDR1 is SGHTA and CDR2 FQGNSA. The CDR3 spans 15 residues. With 5 bases clipped from V and 0 bases from J, the junction kept 4 bases outside the gene matches. The CDR3 loop is CASSETSGLSYEQYF. CDR3 nucleotide sequence: TGTGCCAGCAGCGAGACTAGCGGGCTCTCCTACGAGCAGTACTTC.

Regarding this clonotype: The junction departs from germline at one end; a sequencing error may be responsible. The chain links TRBV4-1 to TRBJ2-5; D is perhaps TRBD1 (5 bases). Germline V lookup: CDR1 MGHRA, CDR2 YSYEKL. This CDR3 has 15 residues. CDR3 sequence (DNA): TGCGCCAGCGGCCACGTAGGGGCCAGTCAAGAGACCCAGTACTTC. It specifies CASGHVGASQETQYF.

This clonotype was recorded a few times. This sequence joins TRBV27 and TRBJ2-7, with unresolved D. Trimming removed 2 bases at V and 6 bases at J, with 11 bases between. Per germline, CDR1 MNHEY and CDR2 SMNVEV (reference sequence). The CDR3 extends over 13 amino acids. CDR3 region: CASSLHTSIEQYF. The CDR3 region has the DNA TGTGCCAGCAGTTTACATACATCGATCGAGCAGTACTTC.

This clonotype was observed at least ten times. The chain links TRBV29-1 to TRBJ2-1; D is uncertain. Trimming left V 6 bases short and J 1 base short, with 10 bases between. In germline, CDR1 is SQVTM, CDR2 ANQGSEA. The CDR3 has 13 residues. The CDR3, as DNA: TGCAGCGTAAGGACGGCATCCTACAATGAGCAGTTCTTC. This encodes CSVRTASYNEQFF.

The chain uses TRBV4-1 and TRBJ2-1; 11 bases fit TRBD1. Unmatched junction bases numbered 10, after V lost 4 bases and J lost 5 bases. The germline gives CDR1 MGHRA, CDR2 YSYEKL. This CDR3 is 17 amino acids long. The CDR3 DNA sequence: TGCGCCAGCAGCCGAGAACCCTGGGACAGGGGGGACAATGAGCAGTTCTTC. This sequence encodes CASSREPWDRGDNEQFF.

In this sample, this clonotype turned up a few times. This may be a read error, as it is one base from a much larger clone. The chain is built from TRBV19 and TRBJ2-3; D possibly matches TRBD1 or TRBD2 (6 bases each). Germline V gene sequence: CDR1 LNHDA, CDR2 SQIVND (reference sequence). The V end was cut by 3 bases, the J end by 3 bases, with 19 bases between. The CDR3 covers 17 residues. CDR3 coding DNA: TGTGCCAGTAGTATGGTTGCCGGGGGCTCTGAAACAGATACGCAGTATTTT. It yields the protein CASSMVAGGSETDTQYF. Together with reference TRBV19 and TRBJ2-3, the CDR3 gives the full variable domain: DGGITQSPKYLFRKEGQNVTLSCEQNLNHDAMYWYRQDPGQGLRLIYYSQIVNDFQKGDIAEGYSVSREKKESFPLTVTSAQKNPTAFYLCASSMVAGGSETDTQYFGPGTRLTVL.

The rearrangement uses TRBV6-2 or TRBV6-3 and TRBJ2-2, with a possible D match to TRBD2 (5 bases). Per germline, CDR1 MNHEY and CDR2 SVGEGT. The CDR3 spans 16 residues. V lost 4 bases and J lost 5, with 17 bases in between. CDR3 sequence: CASSFLSAWGTGELFF. The CDR3, as DNA: TGTGCCAGCAGTTTCCTTAGCGCCTGGGGAACCGGGGAGCTGTTTTTT.

Concerning this clonotype: Since no conserved phenylalanine or tryptophan closes the CDR3, a read error is the likely cause. The V gene is TRBV30, the J gene TRBJ1-5; tentatively, D is TRBD1 (5 bases). Trimming removed 0 bases from V and 7 bases from J, with 10 bases in between. The CDR3 totals 13 residues. Germline CDR1 GTSNPN, CDR2 SVGIG (reference sequence). CDR3 protein: CAWSVSGDQPQHL. CDR3 coding DNA: TGTGCCTGGAGTGTCTCCGGGGACCAGCCCCAGCATCTT.